This TCR beta chain was sequenced during a study of cytomegalovirus exposure and HLA in healthy donors. The PCR made use of 60 Vbeta and 13 Jbeta primers. This table comes from immunoSEQ multiplex PCR, and its TCRdb copy is limited to in-frame clones, with some not included. The sample yields 150,000 to 200,000 clones, approximately 71% seen once. As regards this clone: As yet, its antigen is unknown.

Study conclusions and caveats: After further analysis at a later stage, 16,951 TCR beta sequences were associated with HLA alleles at 0.05 false discovery rate.

The germline gives CDR1 MNHEY, CDR2 SMNVEV (reference sequence). Trimming took off 5 bases at V and 1 base at J, with 12 bases between the two ends. This CDR3 spans 15 amino acids. Among the donors, all were healthy bone marrow donors. Sequenced sample: PBMCs. The sequence derives from a woman younger than 30 in good health and CMV-seropositive. V usage is TRBV27 and J usage is TRBJ1-3; unclear D gene. CDR3 loop: CASSITHGSGNTIYF. Here the CDR3 DNA reads TGTGCCAGCAGTATTACCCACGGGTCTGGAAACACCATATATTTT.